A selection of T cell receptor beta chains follows, all from one sample in a study of identical twins. In TCRdb, the 5' RACE reads were re-called with MiXCR into one record per CDR3 protein. The profile shows under 500,000 distinct CDR3 sequences, roughly 13% of them singletons. The data also belong to a second study, concerning yellow fever vaccine responses in identical twins.

The sample comprised CD4+ T cells sorted from blood. Every receptor here comes from a woman aged 18 to 35 in good health. CDR3s include the opening cysteine and the closing phenylalanine or tryptophan. D genes are given only for firm matches. Some rows have no size entry. The others give once, few or many, or a class for an expanded clone.

many TRBD2 TRBJ2-1 TRBV28 19 CASSLELLAGGGGHNEQFF TGTGCCAGCAGTTTAGAACTACTAGCGGGAGGGGGTGGCCACAATGAGCAGTTCTTC
- TRBD2 TRBJ2-2 TRBV29-1 14 CSVRIAGPVGELFF TGCAGCGTTAGAATAGCGGGACCAGTCGGGGAGCTGTTTTTT
few - TRBJ1-3 TRBV3-1 13 CASSLSRGNTIYF TGTGCCAGCAGCCTAAGCAGGGGAAACACCATATATTTT
- - TRBJ2-3 TRBV7-9 17 CASSLDRLRRGGDTQYF TGTGCCAGCAGCTTAGACCGTCTGAGGAGGGGGGGAGATACGCAGTATTTT
many TRBD1 TRBJ1-1 TRBV7-9 13 CASSHPGGTEAFF TGTGCCAGCAGCCATCCAGGGGGCACTGAAGCTTTCTTT
few - TRBJ2-3 TRBV27 13 CASSFYGADTQYF TGTGCCAGCAGTTTCTACGGGGCTGATACGCAGTATTTT
- TRBD2 TRBJ2-5 TRBV5-1 14 CASSPTSAQETQYF TGCGCCAGCAGCCCCACTAGCGCTCAAGAGACCCAGTACTTC
many TRBD2 TRBJ2-3 TRBV29-1 15 CSVTVTSGPTDTQYF TGCAGCGTCACCGTGACTAGCGGTCCCACAGATACGCAGTATTTT
few - TRBJ2-3 TRBV27 11 CANLEGDTQYF TGTGCCAACCTAGAGGGAGATACGCAGTATTTT
few - TRBJ2-7 TRBV4-2 15 CASSRSSANSYEQYF TGTGCCAGCAGCCGAAGTAGCGCTAACTCCTACGAGCAGTACTTC
- TRBD1 TRBJ1-2 TRBV7-9 17 CASSPRDRDGDNYGYTF TGTGCCAGCAGCCCCAGGGACAGGGATGGGGACAACTATGGCTACACCTTC